These 9 T cell receptor beta chains originate from one sample sequenced in a study of blood T cell repertoires in COVID-19. Data came from immunoSEQ multiplex PCR; TCRdb stores just in-frame clones and leaves some out. The sample consists of some 80,000 clones, 91% of them appearing once. Sample: peripheral blood. The receptors were gathered from a man in his forties or fifties with COVID-19, enrolled during active disease.

CDR3 nucleotide sequence: TGTGCCAGCAGCTTGGCTGGTCTCTCTGGAAACACCATATATTTT. It yields the protein CASSLAGLSGNTIYF. The chain carries TRBV7-9 and TRBJ1-3; D is unresolved. Per the germline V gene, CDR1 is SEHNR and CDR2 is FQNEAQ (reference sequence). Deletions cut 3 bases from V and 0 bases from J, with 9 bases between. The CDR3 contains 15 residues. Complete variable domain (other parts from reference TRBV7-9 and TRBJ1-3): DTGVSQNPRHKITKRGQNVTFRCDPISEHNRLYWYRQTLGQGPEFLTYFQNEAQLEKSRLLSDRFSAERPKGSFSTLEIQRTEQGDSAMYLCASSLAGLSGNTIYFGEGSWLTVV.

The CDR3 nucleotides read TGTGCCAGCAGCTTACGCACTAGCGAATACAATGAGCAGTTCTTC. It is translated as CASSLRTSEYNEQFF. This chain uses TRBV7-2 with TRBJ2-1; 7 bases are shared with TRBD2. V dropped 2 bases and J dropped 4; count of bases not matched to a gene: 5. From germline, CDR1 is SGHTA and CDR2 FQGNSA. The CDR3 contains 15 residues.

This chain uses TRBV4-2 with TRBJ2-2, with 8 positions matching TRBD1. The CDR3 has 16 residues. J lost 4 bases, V lost 0 bases, and 4 bases had no gene match. Per germline, CDR1 LGHNA and CDR2 YNFKEQ. In DNA form, the CDR3 reads TGTGCCAGCAGCCAAGATGGACAGGGTAGCACCGGGGAGCTGTTTTTT. Protein: CASSQDGQGSTGELFF.

The chain combines TRBV19 with TRBJ1-6; 7 positions agree with TRBD1. The CDR3 covers 15 residues. The germline V gene has CDR1 LNHDA and CDR2 SQIVND (reference sequence). V gave up 8 bases and J gave up 7 bases; unmatched junction bases: 11. The CDR3 protein is CASGYDRESNSPLHF. The CDR3 nucleotides are TGTGCCAGTGGGTACGACAGGGAGAGCAATTCACCCCTCCACTTT.

This chain links TRBV5-6 with TRBJ2-5, with 9 bases that match TRBD2. With 0 bases clipped from V and 3 bases from J, the junction kept 0 bases outside the gene matches. The germline CDR1 and CDR2 sequences are SGHDT and YYEEEE. The CDR3 extends over 14 amino acids. The DNA of the CDR3 is TGTGCCAGCAGCTTGGCTAGCGGGAAAGAGACCCAGTACTTC. It encodes CASSLASGKETQYF.

The CDR3 loop reads CAWTGQGDYGYTF. CDR3 nucleotides: TGTGCCTGGACGGGACAGGGTGACTATGGCTACACCTTC. The chain employs TRBV30 and TRBJ1-2; 9 nucleotides align to TRBD1. Trimming cost V 4 bases and J 3 bases; bases outside gene matches: 3. There are 13 residues in the CDR3. CDR1 and CDR2 from the germline V gene are GTSNPN and SVGIG (reference sequence).

The rearrangement uses TRBV5-1 and TRBJ1-1; 7 positions agree with TRBD1. The junction had 2 bases not matched to a gene; V was cut back by 3 bases and J by 3 bases. The CDR3 has 13 amino acids. CDR1 is SGHRS and CDR2 is YFSETQ in the germline V gene. The CDR3 nucleotides are TGCGCCAGCAGCTCCAGGGGGGACACTGAAGCTTTCTTT. It yields the protein CASSSRGDTEAFF.

This clone was recorded once. The rearrangement joins TRBV28 to TRBJ2-1; 7 bases line up with TRBD1. Germline CDR1 is MDHEN and CDR2 is SYDVKM. CDR3 size: 14 residues. The V segment lost 5 bases and the J segment 15 bases; nucleotides outside the gene matches: 16. The CDR3 DNA is TGTGCCAGCAGTCTACCGAGGGACAGAGCTTCTCCGTTCTTC. Amino acid sequence: CASSLPRDRASPFF.

The chain combines TRBV28 with TRBJ2-1; the match to TRBD2 covers 9 bases. After removal of 5 bases from V and 5 bases from J, the junction contained 7 bases not matched to a gene. Germline CDR1 MDHEN, CDR2 SYDVKM. CDR3 length: 15 residues. CDR3 bases: TGTGCCAGCAGTCGAGCGGGAGGTTTAAACAATGAGCAGTTCTTC. Protein product: CASSRAGGLNNEQFF.